Shown below are 17 T cell receptor beta chains from a single sample sequenced in a study of T cells in Graves' hyperthyroidism and ophthalmopathy. RNA transcripts yielded amplified TCR beta CDR3 regions. RT-PCR in the first round (using the HTBI primer set) targeted the TCR CDR3. TCRdb reanalysed the multiplex PCR reads using MiXCR and keeps one entry per CDR3 protein. The profile shows about 200,000 distinct CDR3 sequences, approximately 20% of them singletons. The sample consisted of blood. The source of these receptors is a man aged 40-49 years with Graves' hyperthyroidism.

V and J are TRBV9 and TRBJ2-1; D unclear. The CDR3 has 12 amino acids. V lost 1 base, J lost 7 bases, and 6 bases lay in between. Germline CDR1 and CDR2: SGDLS and YYNGEE. Here the CDR3 DNA reads TGTGCCAGCAGCGTAACCCGAAATGAGCAGTTCTTC. Amino acid sequence: CASSVTRNEQFF.

This clonotype was recorded at least ten times. V is TRBV5-1 and J is TRBJ2-2; TRBD1 is a possible D gene (5 bases). CDR3 size: 13 residues. Germline lookup yields CDR1 SGHRS and CDR2 YFSETQ. Trimming took off 6 bases at V and 0 bases at J, with 6 bases between the two ends. For the CDR3, the DNA is TGCGCCAGCAAGGGGCCGAACACCGGGGAGCTGTTTTTT. Its protein is CASKGPNTGELFF.

Regarding this clonotype: Given the absence of the conserved phenylalanine or tryptophan at the CDR3 end, a read error is likely. This chain joins TRBV12-3 or TRBV12-4 and TRBJ1-2, with a tentative D call TRBD1 (6 bases). The CDR3 is 13 residues long. The germline V and J ends were trimmed by 1 base and 6 bases, with 9 bases remaining between them. The CDR3 coding sequence is TGTGCCAGCAGTTTAGAGGGGGTGGATGGCTACACCCTC. Translated: CASSLEGVDGYTL.

This clonotype was recorded many times. V is TRBV20-1 and J is TRBJ1-5; D uncertain. Looked up from germline, CDR1 is DFQATT and CDR2 is SNEGSKA (reference sequence). V lost 3 bases and J lost 1, with 13 bases in between. This CDR3 comprises 15 residues. CDR3 sequence: CSASWRSESNQPQHF. CDR3 DNA: TGCAGTGCTAGTTGGCGCTCAGAGAGCAATCAGCCCCAGCATTTT.

This clonotype was counted many times. The gene calls are TRBV29-1 and TRBJ2-2; 9 bases align to TRBD1. The J segment lost 4 bases and the V segment lost 1 base, leaving 10 bases of the junction unmatched. The CDR3 loop spans 17 amino acids. Germline lookup yields CDR1 SQVTM and CDR2 ANQGSEA. The CDR3 DNA is TGCAGCGTTGAAGCCCAAACAGGGGGCTTAGTCACCGGGGAGCTGTTTTTT. As protein: CSVEAQTGGLVTGELFF.

There are many counts of this clonotype. This sequence joins TRBV20-1 and TRBJ2-3; D remains ambiguous. From germline, CDR1 is DFQATT and CDR2 SNEGSKA (reference sequence). V was trimmed by 6 bases and J by 1 base, leaving 14 bases between them. The CDR3 contains 14 residues. This CDR3 reads CSASEDSGTDTQYF. The CDR3 region has the DNA TGCAGTGCCTCGGAAGACTCCGGCACAGATACGCAGTATTTT.

This clonotype was picked up many times. The chain recombines TRBV28 with TRBJ2-1, with 9 positions matching TRBD2. Germline V gives CDR1 MDHEN, CDR2 SYDVKM. Trimming at V came to 2 bases and at J to 5 bases, leaving 7 bases not matched to a gene. The CDR3 consists of 16 residues. The CDR3 DNA reads TGTGCCAGCAGTTTAGACCTAGCGGGGCTACACAATGAGCAGTTCTTC. Protein product: CASSLDLAGLHNEQFF. The full variable domain, completed using reference TRBV28 and TRBJ2-1, is DVKVTQSSRYLVKRTGEKVFLECVQDMDHENMFWYRQDPGLGLRLIYFSYDVKMKEKGDIPEGYSVSREKKERFSLILESASTNQTSMYLCASSLDLAGLHNEQFFGPGTRLTVL.

This clonotype was observed at least ten times. The rearrangement links TRBV30 to TRBJ1-2; D not certain. CDR1 GTSNPN and CDR2 SVGIG come from the germline V gene (reference sequence). Trimming removed 2 bases at V and 10 bases at J, with 17 bases between. The CDR3 is 13 amino acids. The CDR3 coding sequence is TGTGCCTGGAGTCTCACGGATACGACGCCCTACACCTTC. Protein: CAWSLTDTTPYTF.

In this sample, this clonotype turned up a few times. The CDR3 here is CASSQDMGPPADTGELFF. The CDR3 coding sequence is TGTGCCAGCAGCCAAGATATGGGGCCCCCCGCGGACACCGGGGAGCTGTTTTTT. The gene calls are TRBV3-1 and TRBJ2-2; tentative D call: TRBD1 (5 bases). The CDR3 length is 18 residues. V was pared by 0 bases and J by 3 bases, with 17 bases between. Germline V gives CDR1 LGHDT, CDR2 YNNKEL (reference sequence). The full variable domain, rest sourced from reference TRBV3-1 and TRBJ2-2, is DTAVSQTPKYLVTQMGNDKSIKCEQNLGHDTMYWYKQDSKKFLKIMFSYNNKELIINETVPNRFSPKSPDKAHLNLHINSLELGDSAVYFCASSQDMGPPADTGELFFGEGSRLTVL.

This clonotype was detected many times. This chain links TRBV7-2 with TRBJ2-3; D is unresolved. Trimming shortened V by 5 bases and J by 4 bases, and 13 bases separated the two germline ends. Per germline, CDR1 SGHTA and CDR2 FQGNSA. The CDR3 is 14 residues long. The CDR3 coding sequence is TGTGCCAGCAGCCAACGACTTCAGCCAGATACGCAGTATTTT. It encodes CASSQRLQPDTQYF.

The table lists this clonotype with a count of one. V gene TRBV27 combines with J gene TRBJ1-2; D is perhaps TRBD1 (5 bases). CDR1 and CDR2 (germline): MNHEY, SMNVEV (reference sequence). V was shortened by 3 bases and J by 7 bases, with 9 bases between the two germline ends. The CDR3 is made up of 12 amino acids. In nucleotides, the CDR3 is TGTGCCAGCAGTTTCACAGGACGTGGCTACACCTTC. This gives the protein CASSFTGRGYTF.

This clonotype was recorded many times. The gene calls are TRBV14 and TRBJ1-1; TRBD1 might be the D (6 bases). V dropped 4 bases and J dropped 5 bases, with 17 bases sitting between them. Germline-derived CDR1 and CDR2 are SGHDN and FVKESK. CDR3 length: 15 amino acids. CDR3 in DNA: TGTGCCAGCAGCCCATTAGGACAGACGGGGACTGAAGCTTTCTTT. Translating it yields CASSPLGQTGTEAFF. Full variable domain (outside the CDR3, taken from reference TRBV14 and TRBJ1-1): EAGVTQFPSHSVIEKGQTVTLRCDPISGHDNLYWYRRVMGKEIKFLLHFVKESKQDESGMPNNRFLAERTGGTYSTLKVQPAELEDSGVYFCASSPLGQTGTEAFFGQGTRLTVV.

This clonotype was observed a handful of times. This chain links TRBV4-2 with TRBJ2-5, with a possible D match to TRBD1 (5 bases). V dropped 0 bases and J dropped 5 bases, with 13 bases sitting between them. CDR3 length equals 15 residues. Germline CDR1 LGHNA, CDR2 YNFKEQ. The CDR3 loop reads CASSQDGARVETQYF. For the CDR3, the DNA is TGTGCCAGCAGCCAAGATGGGGCACGAGTCGAGACCCAGTACTTC.

This clonotype was observed at least ten times. This chain connects TRBV2 to TRBJ1-1, with 7 bases lining up with TRBD1. There are 16 residues in the CDR3. J gave up 1 base and V 7 bases, and 12 bases lay outside the gene matches. The germline V gene encodes CDR1 SNHLY and CDR2 FYNNEI. The CDR3 DNA is TGTGCCAGCACCTTTAATCCGGGACAGCGGAACACTGAAGCTTTCTTT. This translates into CASTFNPGQRNTEAFF.

J is TRBJ1-1 and V is TRBV29-1, with TRBD1 as a possible D gene (6 bases). Germline values: CDR1 SQVTM, CDR2 ANQGSEA. The CDR3 spans 14 residues. The V and J ends lost 7 bases and 1 base respectively, with 16 bases between them. CDR3: CSARGGHRNTEAFF. CDR3 in DNA: TGCAGCGCCCGGGGGGGGCATAGGAACACTGAAGCTTTCTTT.

This clonotype has ten or more counts. The chain combines TRBV12-3 or TRBV12-4 with TRBJ1-1; TRBD1 is a possible D gene (6 bases). CDR3 length: 14 residues. The V end was cut by 5 bases, the J end by 4 bases, with 14 bases between. The CDR3: CASSKQGLGTEAFF. For the CDR3, the DNA is TGTGCCAGCAGTAAACAGGGACTAGGCACTGAAGCTTTCTTT.

This clonotype was found a few times. This chain joins TRBV11-2 and TRBJ2-3; D is perhaps TRBD2 (7 bases). Germline values: CDR1 SGHAT, CDR2 FQNNGV. This CDR3 comprises 16 residues. The V and J ends lost 4 bases and 0 bases respectively, with 14 bases between them. This CDR3 is CASSSFAGASTDTQYF. For the CDR3, the DNA is TGTGCCAGCAGCTCCTTTGCGGGGGCAAGCACAGATACGCAGTATTTT.